The TCR beta chain described here comes from a study of tumor and adjacent non-tumor tissue in lung cancer. Study summary: Some 4.1 million productive TCRbeta reads were obtained per sample on average.

A word on this clonotype: Antigen: not known. Since a much larger clone is just one base distant, this may be a read error.

Three rounds of nested PCR, following a modified ARM-PCR protocol, produced the TCRbeta library. TCRdb called the multiplex PCR reads again in MiXCR, with one record for every CDR3 protein. Here the sample spans tens of thousands of distinct CDR3 sequences, approximately 63% being singletons. Study-level points and caveats: Compared with tumor, normal lung showed significantly lower TCR diversity. Shorter survival was associated with higher TCR diversity in tumors.

The template was RNA from unsorted bulk tissue. Donors were chemotherapy-naive, newly diagnosed lung cancer surgical patients in China, August–late 2014. V was pared by 8 bases and J by 5 bases, with 11 bases between. This CDR3 has 12 residues. The sequenced sample consisted of lung tumor tissue. This clonotype was sampled from a man aged 45-65 years with non-small cell lung cancer. This rearrangement joins TRBV12-3 or TRBV12-4 to TRBJ2-3; weak D call: TRBD2 (5 bases). The CDR3 DNA follows: TGTGCCAGCGGACTCCGGGGAGATACGCAGTATTTT. Amino acids: CASGLRGDTQYF.